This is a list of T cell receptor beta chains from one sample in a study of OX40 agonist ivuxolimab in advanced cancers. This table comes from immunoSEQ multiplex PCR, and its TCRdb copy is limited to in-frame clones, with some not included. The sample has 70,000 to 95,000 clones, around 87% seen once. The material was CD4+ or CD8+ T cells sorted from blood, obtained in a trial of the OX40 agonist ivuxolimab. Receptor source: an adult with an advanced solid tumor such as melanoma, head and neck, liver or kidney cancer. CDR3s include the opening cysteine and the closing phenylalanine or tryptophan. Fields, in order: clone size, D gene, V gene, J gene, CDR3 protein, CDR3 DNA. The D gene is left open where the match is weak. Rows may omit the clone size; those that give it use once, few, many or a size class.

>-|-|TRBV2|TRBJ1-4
CASSVQGNTVKLFF
TGTGCCAGCAGTGTACAGGGTAATACGGTAAAACTGTTTTTT
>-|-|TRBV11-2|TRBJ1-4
CASSPDWEKLFF
TGTGCCAGCAGCCCGGACTGGGAAAAACTGTTTTTT
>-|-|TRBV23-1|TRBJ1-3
CASSRTQGGCGNTIYF
TGCGCCAGCAGTCGAACTCAGGGAGGTTGTGGAAACACCATATATTTT
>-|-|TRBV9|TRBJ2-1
CASSVTGYPEYNEQFF
TGTGCCAGCAGCGTTACAGGCTACCCCGAGTACAATGAGCAGTTCTTC
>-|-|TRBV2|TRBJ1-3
CASSEQFIGRQISGNTIYF
TGTGCCAGCAGTGAGCAGTTCATAGGCAGGCAGATCTCTGGAAACACCATATATTTT
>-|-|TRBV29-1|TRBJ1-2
CSGKQGLSGYGYTF
TGCAGCGGAAAACAGGGATTATCGGGCTATGGCTACACCTTC
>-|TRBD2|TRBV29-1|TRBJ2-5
CSVGLAGETQYF
TGCAGCGTGGGACTAGCAGGGGAGACCCAGTACTTC
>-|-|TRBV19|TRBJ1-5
CASSIGDQINQPQHF
TGTGCCAGTAGTATAGGGGACCAGATCAATCAGCCCCAGCATTTT
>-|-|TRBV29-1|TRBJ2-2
CSVGGGGRRGGDTGELFF
TGCAGCGTTGGGGGAGGTGGTAGGAGAGGTGGGGACACCGGGGAGCTGTTTTTT
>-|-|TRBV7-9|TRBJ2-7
CASSRRGPGWYEQYF
TGTGCCAGCAGCCGACGGGGACCGGGCTGGTACGAGCAGTACTTC
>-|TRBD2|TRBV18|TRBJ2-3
CASSQLPTSGVGRTDTQYF
TGTGCCAGCTCACAGTTACCAACCTCCGGGGTCGGGAGGACAGATACGCAGTATTTT
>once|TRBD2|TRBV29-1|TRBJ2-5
CSVKGSGGGETQYF
TGCAGCGTTAAGGGATCGGGAGGGGGAGAGACCCAGTACTTC
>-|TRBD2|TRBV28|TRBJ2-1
CASSPSGGGYNEQFF
TGTGCCAGCAGTCCCAGCGGGGGGGGGTACAATGAGCAGTTCTTC
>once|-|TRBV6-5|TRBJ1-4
CASSARYRADEKLFF
TGTGCCAGCAGTGCGCGTTACAGGGCCGATGAAAAACTGTTTTTT
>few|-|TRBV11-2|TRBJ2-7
CASSTSAGWGYF
TGTGCCAGCAGCACCTCAGCCGGGTGGGGGTACTTC
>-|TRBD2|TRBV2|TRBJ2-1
CASRALASGGRYNEQFF
TGTGCCAGCAGAGCTTTGGCTAGCGGGGGGCGATACAATGAGCAGTTCTTC
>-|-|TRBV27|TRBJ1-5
CASRLSGTGQPQHF
TGTGCCAGCAGACTCTCCGGGACGGGACAGCCCCAGCATTTT
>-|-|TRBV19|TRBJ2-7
CASSIKGRGGYEQYF
TGTGCCAGTAGTATTAAGGGCAGGGGGGGATACGAGCAGTACTTC
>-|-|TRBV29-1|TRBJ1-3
CSVEVGDTIYF
TGCAGCGTTGAAGTCGGTGACACCATATATTTT
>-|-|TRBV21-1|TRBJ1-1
CASKVLRRTEAFF
TGTGCCAGCAAGGTACTCCGACGCACTGAAGCTTTCTTT
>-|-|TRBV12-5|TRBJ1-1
CASGLGGPNTEAFF
TGTGCTAGTGGTTTGGGAGGACCAAACACTGAAGCTTTCTTT
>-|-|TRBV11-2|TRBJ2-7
CASSLERRSEQYF
TGTGCCAGCAGCTTAGAGCGGCGATCCGAGCAGTACTTC
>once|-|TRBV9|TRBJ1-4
CASSVATTTEKLFF
TGTGCCAGCAGCGTAGCTACCACGACAGAAAAACTGTTTTTT
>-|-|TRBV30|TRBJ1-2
CAWSRGSDYGYTF
TGTGCCTGGAGTCGGGGGAGCGACTATGGCTACACCTTC
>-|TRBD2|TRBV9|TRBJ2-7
CASSRGVDAYEQYF
TGTGCCAGCAGTCGGGGGGTAGATGCCTACGAGCAGTACTTC
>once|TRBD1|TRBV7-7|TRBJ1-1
CASSPEGAAEAFF
TGTGCCAGCAGCCCCGAGGGGGCCGCTGAAGCTTTCTTT
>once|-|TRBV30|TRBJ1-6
CAWRTGDNSPLHF
TGTGCCTGGAGGACGGGAGATAATTCACCCCTCCACTTT
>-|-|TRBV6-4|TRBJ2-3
CASSDANQRNTQYF
TGTGCCAGCAGTGACGCTAACCAGAGAAATACGCAGTATTTT
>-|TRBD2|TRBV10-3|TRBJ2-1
CAISERVAGGPSNEQFF
TGTGCCATCAGTGAGAGGGTAGCGGGGGGGCCGAGCAATGAGCAGTTCTTC
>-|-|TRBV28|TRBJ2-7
CASSLRLVLYEQYF
TGTGCCAGCAGTTTAAGACTAGTTCTCTACGAGCAGTACTTC
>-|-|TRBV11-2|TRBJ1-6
CASSLDPGPNSPLHF
TGTGCCAGCAGCTTAGACCCGGGACCTAATTCACCCCTCCACTTT
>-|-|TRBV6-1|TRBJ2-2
CASSEWAITGELFF
TGTGCCAGCAGTGAGTGGGCTATCACCGGGGAGCTGTTTTTT
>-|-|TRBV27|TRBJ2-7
CASSSLVGEQYF
TGTGCCAGCAGTTCTCTGGTCGGCGAGCAGTACTTC
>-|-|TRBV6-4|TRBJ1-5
CASSGGLNQPQHF
TGTGCCAGCAGTGGGGGATTGAATCAGCCCCAGCATTTT
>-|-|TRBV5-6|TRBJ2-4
CASSITGLKGENIQYF
TGTGCCAGCAGCATAACGGGACTCAAGGGTGAAAACATTCAGTACTTC
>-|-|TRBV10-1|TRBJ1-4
CASSESREKLFF
TGCGCCAGCAGTGAATCGCGTGAAAAACTGTTTTTT
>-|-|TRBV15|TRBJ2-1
CATSRSPPGAGYNEQFF
TGTGCCACCAGCAGATCGCCCCCAGGAGCTGGATACAATGAGCAGTTCTTC
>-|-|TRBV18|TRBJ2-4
CASSPPTGRAKNIQYF
TGTGCCAGCTCACCACCGACAGGACGCGCCAAAAACATTCAGTACTTC
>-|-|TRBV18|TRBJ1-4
CASSPKSNEKLFF
TGTGCCAGCTCACCTAAGTCTAATGAAAAACTGTTTTTT
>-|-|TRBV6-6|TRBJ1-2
CASRRGIYGYTF
TGTGCCAGCAGACGGGGAATCTATGGCTACACCTTC
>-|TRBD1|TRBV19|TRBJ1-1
CASSDKGQGANTEAFF
TGTGCCAGTAGTGACAAAGGACAGGGAGCTAACACTGAAGCTTTCTTT
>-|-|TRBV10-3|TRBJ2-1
CAISESYEQFF
TGTGCCATCAGTGAGTCGTATGAGCAGTTCTTC
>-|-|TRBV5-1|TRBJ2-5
CASSTPGPQETQYF
TGCGCCAGCAGCACCCCCGGGCCCCAAGAGACCCAGTACTTC
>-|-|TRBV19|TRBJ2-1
CASSISGTLVSEQFF
TGTGCCAGTAGTATCTCCGGGACTCTTGTGAGTGAGCAGTTCTTC
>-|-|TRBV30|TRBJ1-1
CAWNRGTEAFF
TGTGCCTGGAATCGCGGCACTGAAGCTTTCTTT
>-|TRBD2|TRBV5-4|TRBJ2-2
CASSSQLAGGTGELFF
TGTGCCAGCAGCTCTCAACTAGCGGGGGGCACCGGGGAGCTGTTTTTT
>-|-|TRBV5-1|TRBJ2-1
CASSLDRGFYNEQFF
TGCGCCAGCAGCTTGGATAGGGGTTTCTACAATGAGCAGTTCTTC
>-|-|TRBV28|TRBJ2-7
CASGGLLAPYEQYF
TGTGCCAGCGGGGGACTCCTAGCACCCTACGAGCAGTACTTC
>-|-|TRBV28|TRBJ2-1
CASIRQGNFIEQFF
TGTGCCAGCATACGGCAGGGTAATTTCATTGAGCAGTTCTTC
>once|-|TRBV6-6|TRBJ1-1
CASSYGDAGNTEAFF
TGTGCCAGCAGTTACGGGGACGCGGGAAACACTGAAGCTTTCTTT
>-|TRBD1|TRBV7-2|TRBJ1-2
CASSSIPGGQGSTYGYTF
TGTGCCAGCAGCTCAATACCAGGCGGACAGGGGAGTACCTATGGCTACACCTTC
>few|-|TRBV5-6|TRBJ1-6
CASSYRDSPLHF
TGTGCCAGCAGCTACAGGGATTCACCCCTCCACTTT
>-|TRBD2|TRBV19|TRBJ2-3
CASSVDSGRGLDTQYF
TGTGCCAGTAGTGTCGATAGCGGGAGAGGTTTGGATACGCAGTATTTT